A single sample gave rise to the 22 T cell receptor beta chains below, sequenced in a study of CD8+ T cells in alopecia areata. Treatment here: oral pan-JAK inhibitor, 5-10 mg twice daily. As the sequencing template, cDNA was produced by extracting RNA and reverse transcribing it. The protocol was immunoSEQ multiplex PCR, while the TCRdb copy is restricted to in-frame clones and leaves out a portion. Here the sample spans about 210,000 clones, approximately 72% being singletons. This sample comprised CD4+ T cells sorted from blood, obtained at approximately week 42, from a patient treated with tofacitinib. These receptors all stem from a human donor with alopecia areata.

The chain has TRBV19 and TRBJ1-5; TRBD1 aligns across 8 bases. The CDR3 is 14 residues long. The V segment lost 6 bases and the J segment 4 bases; nucleotides outside the gene matches: 5. Germline V CDR1 and CDR2: LNHDA, SQIVND (reference sequence). The CDR3 sequence: CASRSQGANQPQHF. CDR3 sequence (DNA): TGTGCCAGTAGGAGCCAGGGGGCGAATCAGCCCCAGCATTTT.

The table lists this clone with a few counts. CDR3 sequence: CASRDGSTEAFF. CDR3 sequence (DNA): TGTGCCAGTAGGGACGGGAGCACTGAAGCTTTCTTT. The V gene is TRBV6-6, the J gene TRBJ1-1; tentatively, D is TRBD1 (5 bases). Looked up from germline, CDR1 is MNHNY and CDR2 is SVGAGI (reference sequence). The CDR3 totals 12 residues. Trimming took 9 bases from V and 4 from J, leaving 12 bases between them.

This clone was found a few times. This sequence joins TRBV5-6 and TRBJ1-4; D unresolved. V lost 2 bases and J lost 8, with 13 bases in between. The CDR3 consists of 14 residues. CDR1 and CDR2 (germline): SGHDT, YYEEEE. The CDR3 DNA reads TGTGCCAGCAGCTTAGTAGGACTCCAGGAAAAACTGTTTTTT. Translated, it gives CASSLVGLQEKLFF.

V and J are TRBV30 and TRBJ1-1; D perhaps matches TRBD1 (5 bases). Germline V gene sequence: CDR1 GTSNPN, CDR2 SVGIG (reference sequence). This CDR3 spans 14 amino acids. With 4 bases removed from V and 0 bases from J, the gap between germline ends came to 12 bases. The CDR3 DNA is TGTGCCTGGAAAGACAGACCGATGAACACTGAAGCTTTCTTT. Its protein is CAWKDRPMNTEAFF.

The chain carries TRBV29-1 and TRBJ1-2; D possibly corresponds to TRBD1 (5 bases). Between the trimmed V and J ends, which lost 7 bases and 2 bases, there was a span of 14 bases. This CDR3 contains 13 residues. The germline V gene has CDR1 SQVTM and CDR2 ANQGSEA. The CDR3 coding sequence is TGCAGCGGCGCCACGGGACCGAACTATGGCTACACCTTC. Its translation is CSGATGPNYGYTF.

In this sample, this clone turned up a few times. CDR3 DNA sequence: TGCAGCGTGTGGACAGGGGGCGCGGGACTTTTGCGGTACGAGCAGTACTTC. It is translated as CSVWTGGAGLLRYEQYF. The rearrangement joins TRBV29-1 to TRBJ2-7; 11 bases are shared with TRBD1. Germline V lookup: CDR1 SQVTM, CDR2 ANQGSEA. The CDR3 spans 17 residues. Germline trimming cut 6 bases from V and 4 bases from J; bases unmatched to any gene: 17.

This rearrangement joins TRBV14 to TRBJ1-6; D is unresolved. Germline V CDR1 and CDR2: SGHDN, FVKESK. V lost 4 bases and J lost 7, with 11 bases in between. The CDR3 has 14 amino acids. The CDR3 is CASSRRPWNSPLHF. CDR3 DNA sequence: TGTGCCAGCAGCCGCAGGCCCTGGAATTCACCCCTCCACTTT.

The chain is built from TRBV5-1 and TRBJ1-1, with D perhaps matching TRBD1 (5 bases). This CDR3 region has 15 residues. Looked up from germline, CDR1 is SGHRS and CDR2 is YFSETQ. The germline V and J ends were trimmed by 0 bases and 1 base, with 10 bases remaining between them. The CDR3 DNA is TGCGCCAGCAGCTTGGCTGCCGGGGGGAACACTGAAGCTTTCTTT. Translation: CASSLAAGGNTEAFF.

Points on this clone: Different DNA sequences within this sample yield the same CDR3. The chain uses TRBV29-1 and TRBJ1-1; D is possibly TRBD1 (6 bases). The germline gives CDR1 SQVTM, CDR2 ANQGSEA. V lost 5 bases and J 1 base, leaving 11 bases between the germline ends. The CDR3 has 13 amino acids. CDR3 nucleotide sequence: TGCAGCGTTCGGACAGACCCGAACACTGAAGCTTTCTTT. It is translated as CSVRTDPNTEAFF. The whole variable domain, remainder taken from reference TRBV29-1 and TRBJ1-1, is SAVISQKPSRDICQRGTSLTIQCQVDSQVTMMFWYRQQPGQSLTLIATANQGSEATYESGFVIDKFPISRPNLTFSTLTVSNMSPEDSSIYLCSVRTDPNTEAFFGQGTRLTVV.

The V call is TRBV10-1, the J call TRBJ1-5; D is perhaps TRBD1 (5 bases). Between the trimmed V and J ends, which lost 0 bases and 7 bases, there was a span of 13 bases. The CDR3 is made up of 15 amino acids. Per the germline V gene, CDR1 is WNHNN and CDR2 is SYGVQD (reference sequence). The CDR3 region has the DNA TGCGCCAGCAGTGAGTCGCGGGGAACAGGCCAGCCCCAGCATTTT. Residues: CASSESRGTGQPQHF.

The chain recombines TRBV4-3 with TRBJ1-2; TRBD1 is a possible D gene (5 bases). The V end was cut by 0 bases, the J end by 5 bases, with 16 bases between. Germline V gives CDR1 LGHNA, CDR2 YSLEER. The CDR3 has 16 residues. CDR3 bases: TGCGCCAGCAGCCAAGATAGGGGCAGTAACTATTATGGCTACACCTTC. Amino acids: CASSQDRGSNYYGYTF.

This chain joins TRBV7-8 and TRBJ1-2, with D possibly being TRBD1 (5 bases). Germline values: CDR1 SGHVS, CDR2 FQNEAQ. The V end was cut by 1 base, the J end by 5 bases, with 17 bases between. The CDR3 is 16 residues long. CDR3: CASSLGPGTSLYGYTF. In DNA form, the CDR3 reads TGTGCCAGCAGCTTAGGTCCCGGGACCAGCCTTTATGGCTACACCTTC.

This clone showed up just a few times. The V call is TRBV29-1, the J call TRBJ1-1; D is unclear. This CDR3 contains 13 residues. Germline CDR1 is SQVTM and CDR2 is ANQGSEA. CDR3 amino acids: CSVRVRANTEAFF. The CDR3 region has the DNA TGCAGTGTGCGTGTTCGGGCTAACACTGAAGCTTTCTTT.

This clone occurred a few times. V and J are TRBV30 and TRBJ1-6; the D is unclear. This CDR3 is built from 10 residues. The ends were cut back, 5 bases at V and 14 bases at J, with 10 bases in the middle. Looked up from germline, CDR1 is GTSNPN and CDR2 is SVGIG (reference sequence). CDR3 sequence (DNA): TGTGCCTGGGCCTCAGATGCCCTCCACTTT. Protein sequence: CAWASDALHF. Drawing the rest from reference TRBV30 and TRBJ1-6, the complete variable domain is SQTIHQWPATLVQPVGSPLSLECTVEGTSNPNLYWYRQAAGRGLQLLFYSVGIGQISSEVPQNLSASRPQDRQFILSSKKLLLSDSGFYLCAWASDALHFGNGTRLTVT.

This clone was observed a few times. The chain combines TRBV30 with TRBJ2-1; D unresolved. Germline V gene lookup returns CDR1 GTSNPN and CDR2 SVGIG (reference sequence). V was shortened by 2 bases and J by 9 bases, with 11 bases between the two germline ends. The CDR3 has 12 amino acids. The CDR3 DNA follows: TGTGCCTGGAGTCCTCCGCAGAGTGAGCAGTTCTTC. This sequence encodes CAWSPPQSEQFF.

V and J are TRBV13 and TRBJ1-1; D remains ambiguous. The CDR3 extends over 14 amino acids. Trimming took 4 bases from V and 1 from J, leaving 10 bases between them. Germline CDR1 reads PRHDT; CDR2 reads FYEKMQ (reference sequence). The CDR3 region is CASSSRVANTEAFF. CDR3 coding DNA: TGTGCCAGCAGCTCCCGGGTAGCGAACACTGAAGCTTTCTTT.

CDR3 protein: CASSQDSGDGYTF. CDR3 DNA sequence: TGCGCCAGCAGCCAAGATTCAGGGGATGGCTACACCTTC. The V gene is TRBV4-3, the J gene TRBJ1-2, with D possibly being TRBD1 (6 bases). Germline CDR1 is LGHNA and CDR2 is YSLEER. Trimming shortened V by 0 bases and J by 6 bases, and 8 bases separated the two germline ends. The CDR3 length is 13 residues.

In its sample, this clone was seen a few times. V is TRBV5-1 and J is TRBJ1-2, with D maybe TRBD1 (6 bases). Germline CDR1 and CDR2: SGHRS and YFSETQ. The CDR3 runs 12 residues. Deletions cut 1 base from V and 6 bases from J, with 7 bases between. CDR3 region: CASSLPGDGYTF. CDR3 coding DNA: TGCGCCAGCAGCTTGCCAGGGGATGGCTACACCTTC.

The genes are TRBV25-1 and TRBJ1-2; the D is unclear. CDR3 length equals 14 residues. Germline assignment: CDR1 MGHDK and CDR2 SYGVNS. V lost 4 bases and J 4 bases, leaving 13 bases between the germline ends. CDR3 nucleotide sequence: TGTGCCAGCAGTGGGGCCGGGTCTATCTATGGCTACACCTTC. Translated: CASSGAGSIYGYTF.

This clone turned up a few times. V and J are TRBV29-1 and TRBJ2-1; possibly TRBD2 for D (5 bases). The CDR3 extends over 13 amino acids. The V and J ends lost 7 bases and 0 bases respectively, with 10 bases between them. The germline V gene has CDR1 SQVTM and CDR2 ANQGSEA. The CDR3 nucleotides are TGCAGCGCCCAAAGCGGCTCCTACAATGAGCAGTTCTTC. This encodes CSAQSGSYNEQFF.

The chain carries TRBV5-1 and TRBJ1-2, with 7 positions matching TRBD1. Germline lookup yields CDR1 SGHRS and CDR2 YFSETQ. V was pared by 3 bases and J by 2 bases, with 7 bases of the junction left unmatched. The CDR3 is made up of 15 amino acids. The DNA of the CDR3 is TGCGCCAGCAGCTCTAAGACAGGGATAAACTATGGCTACACCTTC. Translated: CASSSKTGINYGYTF.

CDR3 nucleotide sequence: TGTGCCAGCAGCTTGGGGCAGTCCGGGACAGATACGCAGTATTTT. Amino acid sequence: CASSLGQSGTDTQYF. V and J are TRBV5-5 and TRBJ2-3; D call uncertain. Trimming pared 0 bases from V and 3 bases from J, leaving 11 bases between. CDR3 length equals 15 residues. CDR1 and CDR2 from the germline V gene are SGHKS and YYEKEE (reference sequence).